The following is a TCR beta chain sequence with its context. Antigen unknown. Sample treatment: approximately 9-day PBMC culture with coronavirus spike peptide pools or control peptides (ViraFEST assay). Oncomine TCR Beta short-read sequencing was applied to DNA from cultured CD4+ T cells. A single record per CDR3 protein comes from TCRdb applying MiXCR to the PCR reads. This sample has some 15,000 distinct CDR3 sequences, with roughly three quarters found just once. CDR1 is SGHRS and CDR2 is YFSETQ in the germline V gene. The CDR3 has 15 residues. V dropped 5 bases and J dropped 2 bases, with 16 bases sitting between them. These data originate in a study of vaccination and CD4 T cells after COVID-19. Whole-study context: Of the convalescent patients, who were SARS-CoV-2 positive by nasal swab PCR, under ten had mild and one severe disease.

The origin of this receptor is a human donor who had recovered from COVID-19. The chain combines TRBV5-1 with TRBJ2-5, with a tentative D call TRBD2 (6 bases). Specimen: CD4+ T cells from blood, cultured in vitro. CDR3 protein: CASSRGRGTQETQYF. The DNA of the CDR3 is TGCGCCAGCAGTCGCGGACGGGGGACGCAAGAGACCCAGTACTTC.